One sample yielded the 13 T cell receptor beta chains listed below, sequenced in a study of technical replicates of blood from a few donors. Assay used: immunoSEQ multiplex PCR; TCRdb lists only in-frame clones, some missing. The sample lists some 74,000 clones; about 91% were seen once. Sequenced: T cells isolated from PBMCs. The receptors were sampled from a human donor in good health.

This clone qualifies as medium-sized (0.01 to 0.1%). V is TRBV19 and J is TRBJ1-2; no firm D call. The germline gives CDR1 LNHDA, CDR2 SQIVND (reference sequence). This CDR3 has 13 residues. The ends were cut back, 5 bases at V and 8 bases at J, with 15 bases in the middle. As DNA, the CDR3 is TGTGCCAGTAGTGTGACTACGAAAGGGGGCTACACCTTC. Encoded protein: CASSVTTKGGYTF.

This chain connects TRBV4-1 to TRBJ2-7, with 8 bases matching TRBD2. This CDR3 is built from 14 residues. The J segment lost 2 bases and the V segment lost 4 bases, leaving 4 bases of the junction unmatched. Germline CDR1 is MGHRA and CDR2 is YSYEKL. The CDR3 DNA reads as TGCGCCAGCAGCCGAGCTAGCGGGCCCTACGAGCAGTACTTC. It translates to CASSRASGPYEQYF.

V gene TRBV19 combines with J gene TRBJ1-1; unclear D gene. Trimming took 1 base from V and 3 from J, leaving 9 bases between them. The CDR3 has 14 residues. Per the germline V gene, CDR1 is LNHDA and CDR2 is SQIVND (reference sequence). Written as DNA, the CDR3 is TGTGCCAGTAGTATAGGATGGAGGGACACTGAAGCTTTCTTT. This codes for CASSIGWRDTEAFF.

The V gene is TRBV5-1, the J gene TRBJ1-1, with D uncertain. The CDR3 is 16 residues long. Germline values: CDR1 SGHRS, CDR2 YFSETQ. The germline V and J ends were trimmed by 0 bases and 1 base, with 13 bases remaining between them. CDR3 loop: CASSLESGIGNTEAFF. For the CDR3, the DNA is TGCGCCAGCAGCTTGGAATCGGGGATAGGGAACACTGAAGCTTTCTTT.

This sequence joins TRBV27 and TRBJ2-3; D gene uncertain. This CDR3 contains 14 residues. V lost 5 bases, J lost 0 bases, and 9 bases lay in between. Per the germline V gene, CDR1 is MNHEY and CDR2 is SMNVEV (reference sequence). CDR3 region: CASSMTSSTDTQYF. CDR3 nucleotide sequence: TGTGCCAGCAGTATGACAAGTAGCACAGATACGCAGTATTTT.

The chain couples TRBV11-3 to TRBJ2-1; 10 bases align to TRBD1. With 4 bases clipped from V and 4 bases from J, the junction kept 7 bases outside the gene matches. Germline lookup yields CDR1 SGHNT and CDR2 YENEEA. The CDR3 sequence is 16 residues long. This CDR3 reads CASSSRDRGQYNEQFF. The CDR3 DNA reads as TGTGCCAGCAGCTCAAGAGACAGGGGGCAGTACAATGAGCAGTTCTTC.

V usage is TRBV4-3 and J usage is TRBJ2-7, with D uncertain. With 2 bases removed from V and 5 bases from J, the gap between germline ends came to 16 bases. Germline CDR1 and CDR2: LGHNA and YSLEER. This CDR3 is 15 amino acids long. This CDR3 reads CASSQQLNLAHEQYF. As DNA, the CDR3 is TGCGCCAGCAGCCAACAGTTAAACCTTGCCCACGAGCAGTACTTC.

This clone was counted a single time. V usage is TRBV7-2 and J usage is TRBJ2-3; 7 nucleotides align to TRBD1. J was trimmed by 2 bases and V by 3 bases; bases with no gene match: 8. Looked up from germline, CDR1 is SGHTA and CDR2 is FQGNSA. The CDR3 contains 16 residues. CDR3: CASSLPGQRITDTQYF. CDR3 bases: TGTGCCAGCAGCTTGCCGGGACAGCGAATCACAGATACGCAGTATTTT.

The CDR3 bases are TGTGCCACCAGCGGGACAGGGACCTTTAATAACTATGGCTACACCTTC. Its translation: CATSGTGTFNNYGYTF. The chain couples TRBV15 to TRBJ1-2, with TRBD1 identical over 9 bases. The germline CDR1 and CDR2 sequences are LNHNV and YYDKDF (reference sequence). J lost 1 base, V lost 5 bases, and 8 bases had no gene match. The CDR3 covers 16 residues.

The gene calls are TRBV10-1 and TRBJ2-3; no firm D call. CDR1 is WNHNN, CDR2 SYGVQD, per germline (reference sequence). The CDR3 covers 13 residues. The V end was cut by 5 bases, the J end by 1 base, with 7 bases between. CDR3 nucleotides: TGCGCCAGCAGTTTAGTCCGCACAGATACGCAGTATTTT. This codes for CASSLVRTDTQYF.

V usage is TRBV6-5 and J usage is TRBJ1-1; 8 bases are shared with TRBD1. The V and J ends lost 4 bases and 5 bases, in that order; junction bases with no gene match: 3. From germline, CDR1 is MNHEY and CDR2 SVGAGI. This CDR3 region has 13 residues. This chain's CDR3 is CASSSYRGTEAFF. The CDR3 DNA is TGTGCCAGCAGTTCGTACAGGGGGACTGAAGCTTTCTTT.

The chain is built from TRBV9 and TRBJ2-7; D is unclear. The germline V gene encodes CDR1 SGDLS and CDR2 YYNGEE. V shed 0 bases and J shed 1 base, with 5 bases lying between them. The CDR3 has 13 amino acids. The CDR3 is CASSVARSYEQYF. CDR3 bases: TGTGCCAGCAGCGTAGCCAGGTCCTACGAGCAGTACTTC.

This chain links TRBV6-5 with TRBJ2-2; D is uncertain. With 2 bases removed from V and 6 bases from J, the gap between germline ends came to 4 bases. CDR1 is MNHEY and CDR2 is SVGAGI in the germline V gene. This CDR3 spans 12 amino acids. CDR3 in amino acids: CASSYLSGELFF. The CDR3 coding sequence is TGTGCCAGCAGTTACCTGTCCGGGGAGCTGTTTTTT.